This T cell receptor (beta chain) appears in the sequencing data of a study of T cell responses to AZD1222 COVID-19 vaccine. V was clipped by 6 bases and J by 5 bases, with 22 bases between them. Germline CDR1 SGHDN, CDR2 FVKESK. The CDR3 runs to 17 residues. The repertoire was sequenced with immunoSEQ multiplex PCR; TCRdb's copy has only in-frame clones and lacks some. The data hold more than 85,000 clones, with about four fifths observed a single time. The material sequenced was peripheral blood, taken on day 0 of AZD1222 vaccination. The TCR sequence derives from an adult in good health. This chain joins TRBV14 and TRBJ2-2; D may be TRBD1 or TRBD2 (6 bases each). In DNA, the CDR3 is TGTGCCAGCAGTCGCAGGGGCCCGGGACTTCAAACCGGGGAGCTGTTTTTT. Its translation: CASSRRGPGLQTGELFF.